This paragraph covers one T cell receptor beta chain sequence. The CDR3 has 18 residues. The germline V gene has CDR1 MNHNS and CDR2 SASEGT. V trimming: 4 bases; J trimming: 2 bases; junction bases outside the gene matches: 12. Original processing methods: Nucleated cell number was recorded as an estimate derived from reference gene primer amplification. The assay was immunoSEQ multiplex PCR, and TCRdb's table has in-frame clones only and misses some. V and J calls and clone size are as listed in that table; D and trimming were resolved from the DNA. The profile shows approximately 330,000 clones, approximately 88% of them singletons. The data derive from a study of blood T cell repertoires in COVID-19. Study-wide context: The samples span acute and convalescent COVID-19 from the United States, Italy and Spain.

What was sequenced was peripheral blood. This sequence joins TRBV6-1 and TRBJ2-7, with 12 nucleotides matching TRBD2. The receptor was derived from a woman between 50 and 59 years old with active or convalescent COVID-19. The CDR3 loop reads CASSAKASGRASTYEQYF. Here the CDR3 DNA reads TGTGCCAGCAGTGCCAAGGCTAGCGGGAGGGCCAGCACCTACGAGCAGTACTTC.